These 22 T cell receptor beta chains share one sample of origin, sequenced in a study of CD8 T cells in Susac syndrome. An input of about 0.5 to 1 ug of RNA was subjected to reverse transcription using random hexamers. TCRdb reanalysed the immunoSEQ multiplex PCR reads using MiXCR and keeps one entry per CDR3 protein. The table lists about 120,000 distinct CDR3 sequences, 85% to 95% of them singletons. The specimen was CD4+ T cells from PBMCs. These receptors were obtained from a human donor with multiple sclerosis.

This clonotype was found once. The gene calls are TRBV7-9 and TRBJ1-4; the D is unclear. In germline, CDR1 is SEHNR, CDR2 FQNEAQ (reference sequence). This CDR3 is built from 15 residues. V was shortened by 1 base and J by 0 bases, with 6 bases between the two germline ends. Written as DNA, the CDR3 is TGTGCCAGCAGCTTAGTGGGTGCAACTAATGAAAAACTGTTTTTT. This encodes CASSLVGATNEKLFF.

The sample holds a few counts of this clonotype. V usage is TRBV3-1 and J usage is TRBJ2-7; a possible D gene is TRBD1 (6 bases). Germline CDR1 reads LGHDT; CDR2 reads YNNKEL (reference sequence). The CDR3 sequence is 13 residues long. Trimming shortened V by 1 base and J by 3 bases, and 7 bases separated the two germline ends. The chain's CDR3 is CASSQVRGYEQYF. CDR3 nucleotides: TGTGCCAGCAGCCAAGTCAGGGGCTACGAGCAGTACTTC.

The CDR3 DNA sequence: TGTGCCAGCATCAGCGGGGTAGCCCCCTCACCCCTCCACTTT. This translates into CASISGVAPSPLHF. The chain employs TRBV28 and TRBJ1-6, with no clear D. The germline V and J ends were trimmed by 7 bases and 10 bases, with 17 bases remaining between them. The CDR3 is 14 residues long. Germline lookup yields CDR1 MDHEN and CDR2 SYDVKM.

The chain carries TRBV7-9 and TRBJ1-1; a weak D match, TRBD1 (6 bases). This CDR3 has 15 residues. From germline, CDR1 is SEHNR and CDR2 FQNEAQ (reference sequence). Trimming removed 2 bases from V and 4 bases from J, with 14 bases in between. The DNA of the CDR3 is TGTGCCAGCAGCTTACGAGGGGGAGGCGGCACTGAAGCTTTCTTT. Translating it yields CASSLRGGGGTEAFF.

This clonotype was seen a few times. The V and J genes are TRBV7-9 and TRBJ1-2; D is uncertain. This CDR3 comprises 13 residues. CDR1 SEHNR and CDR2 FQNEAQ come from the germline V gene (reference sequence). V gave up 1 base and J gave up 3 bases, with 6 bases separating them. CDR3 sequence (DNA): TGTGCCAGCAGCTTAGGATCTTACTATGGCTACACCTTC. Translation gives CASSLGSYYGYTF.

CDR3 nucleotides: TGTGCCAGCAGCCAACTCGGTTTCGGGAGCTACGAGCAGTACTTC. This encodes CASSQLGFGSYEQYF. This rearrangement joins TRBV3-1 to TRBJ2-7; possible D gene TRBD2, 6 bases. The germline V and J ends were trimmed by 2 bases and 3 bases, with 14 bases remaining between them. Looked up from germline, CDR1 is LGHDT and CDR2 is YNNKEL (reference sequence). The CDR3 extends over 15 amino acids.

J is TRBJ2-5 and V is TRBV20-1, with 7 nucleotides matching TRBD1. Germline V gene sequence: CDR1 DFQATT, CDR2 SNEGSKA (reference sequence). This CDR3 contains 17 residues. V dropped 5 bases and J dropped 4; count of bases not matched to a gene: 19. CDR3 nucleotides: TGCAGTGCTCTCACCCCCCCGACAGGGTTTGATTCAGAGACCCAGTACTTC. This encodes CSALTPPTGFDSETQYF.

The V gene is TRBV10-3, the J gene TRBJ1-5; D is ambiguous. Germline V CDR1 and CDR2: ENHRY, SYGVKD. This CDR3 contains 13 residues. V was shortened by 8 bases and J by 7 bases, with 15 bases between the two germline ends. CDR3 coding DNA: TGTGCCATCTCGGGTATGAAAGGCCAGCCCCAGCATTTT. The encoded protein is CAISGMKGQPQHF.

V gene TRBV20-1 combines with J gene TRBJ2-5; D call uncertain. Germline CDR1 DFQATT, CDR2 SNEGSKA (reference sequence). Trimming took 2 bases from V and 0 from J, leaving 4 bases between them. The CDR3 loop spans 12 amino acids. The CDR3 is CSARTHQETQYF. DNA for the CDR3: TGCAGTGCTAGAACCCACCAAGAGACCCAGTACTTC.

The chain recombines TRBV7-9 with TRBJ1-2; 8 bases match TRBD1. Germline V gives CDR1 SEHNR, CDR2 FQNEAQ (reference sequence). The CDR3 is made up of 16 amino acids. The ends lost 4 bases at V and 5 bases at J; junction bases unmatched: 12. CDR3 loop: CASSSKTGTGIYGYTF. The CDR3 DNA reads TGTGCCAGCAGCTCCAAGACCGGGACAGGAATATATGGCTACACCTTC. The entire variable domain, with the rest obtained from reference TRBV7-9 and TRBJ1-2, is as follows: DTGVSQNPRHKITKRGQNVTFRCDPISEHNRLYWYRQTLGQGPEFLTYFQNEAQLEKSRLLSDRFSAERPKGSFSTLEIQRTEQGDSAMYLCASSSKTGTGIYGYTFGSGTRLTVV.

CDR3 nucleotide sequence: TGTGCCTGGACCAGGAAGGGGTCGGCCTACGAGCAGTACTTC. Translating it yields CAWTRKGSAYEQYF. The V and J genes are TRBV30 and TRBJ2-7; possibly TRBD1 for D (5 bases). Trimming pared 4 bases from V and 2 bases from J, leaving 15 bases between. Germline CDR1 is GTSNPN and CDR2 is SVGIG (reference sequence). The CDR3 spans 14 residues. Using reference TRBV30 and TRBJ2-7 for the parts outside the CDR3, the full variable domain is SQTIHQWPATLVQPVGSPLSLECTVEGTSNPNLYWYRQAAGRGLQLLFYSVGIGQISSEVPQNLSASRPQDRQFILSSKKLLLSDSGFYLCAWTRKGSAYEQYFGPGTRLTVT.

The V gene is TRBV19, the J gene TRBJ1-2; TRBD1 matches 7 bases. This CDR3 region has 14 residues. V shed 3 bases, J shed 5 bases, and the junction held 6 bases outside the gene matches. CDR1 is LNHDA and CDR2 is SQIVND in the germline V gene (reference sequence). The CDR3 loop is CASSIDREDYGYTF. The CDR3 DNA is TGTGCCAGTAGTATCGACAGGGAAGATTATGGCTACACCTTC.

The V call is TRBV30, the J call TRBJ1-2; D is unresolved. CDR3 length: 14 amino acids. Germline V gives CDR1 GTSNPN, CDR2 SVGIG (reference sequence). The V end lost 2 bases, the J end lost 2 bases, and 12 bases lay between the germline ends. The CDR3 loop is CAWSPTGKNYGYTF. DNA of the CDR3: TGTGCCTGGAGTCCTACCGGGAAGAACTATGGCTACACCTTC.

This sequence joins TRBV7-9 and TRBJ2-1, with 9 bases fitting TRBD1. The CDR3 covers 13 residues. V dropped 5 bases and J dropped 9; count of bases not matched to a gene: 5. Germline V gene sequence: CDR1 SEHNR, CDR2 FQNEAQ (reference sequence). The CDR3 spells CASSRGQGIEQFF. Written as DNA, the CDR3 is TGTGCCAGCAGCCGGGGACAGGGAATTGAGCAGTTCTTC.

V gene TRBV19 combines with J gene TRBJ2-7; D might be TRBD1 (6 bases). Trimming removed 5 bases from V and 7 bases from J, with 15 bases in between. Looked up from germline, CDR1 is LNHDA and CDR2 is SQIVND (reference sequence). The CDR3 loop spans 13 amino acids. The CDR3 DNA reads as TGTGCCAGTAGTGGTCCGGGACACAAAGAGCAGTACTTC. It translates to CASSGPGHKEQYF. Together with reference TRBV19 and TRBJ2-7, the CDR3 gives the full variable domain: DGGITQSPKYLFRKEGQNVTLSCEQNLNHDAMYWYRQDPGQGLRLIYYSQIVNDFQKGDIAEGYSVSREKKESFPLTVTSAQKNPTAFYLCASSGPGHKEQYFGPGTRLTVT.

The chain combines TRBV5-1 with TRBJ1-1; a weak D match, TRBD1 (6 bases). The CDR3 extends over 15 amino acids. V gave up 2 bases and J gave up 0 bases, with 11 bases separating them. Germline lookup yields CDR1 SGHRS and CDR2 YFSETQ. The CDR3 bases are TGCGCCAGCAGCTTACAGGGTGACCTGAACACTGAAGCTTTCTTT. Its protein is CASSLQGDLNTEAFF.

The CDR3 coding sequence is TGTGCCAGCAGCTTGGATCCCACGTCAGATACGCAGTATTTT. As protein: CASSLDPTSDTQYF. The chain is built from TRBV5-4 and TRBJ2-3; D remains unclear. The germline V and J ends were trimmed by 0 bases and 4 bases, with 9 bases remaining between them. The CDR3 spans 14 residues. CDR1 and CDR2 from the germline V gene are SGHNT and YYREEE (reference sequence).

The chain uses TRBV20-1 and TRBJ2-1; possible D gene TRBD2, 6 bases. Germline V CDR1 and CDR2: DFQATT, SNEGSKA (reference sequence). Trimming removed 0 bases at V and 3 bases at J, with 12 bases between. CDR3 size: 15 residues. CDR3 sequence: CSARETRRGYNEQFF. The CDR3 DNA sequence: TGCAGTGCTAGAGAAACTAGGCGGGGCTACAATGAGCAGTTCTTC.

The chain couples TRBV9 to TRBJ1-1; D perhaps matches TRBD1 (5 bases). Between the trimmed V and J ends, which lost 4 bases and 2 bases, there was a span of 12 bases. The CDR3 sequence is 14 residues long. In germline, CDR1 is SGDLS, CDR2 YYNGEE. CDR3 in DNA: TGTGCCAGCAGCCCCATTGGGGGAAACACTGAAGCTTTCTTT. Residues: CASSPIGGNTEAFF.

The CDR3 reads CASSDRGRRSSGANVLTF. CDR3 sequence (DNA): TGTGCCAGCAGTGACCGCGGCCGACGAAGCTCTGGGGCCAACGTCCTGACTTTC. V usage is TRBV2 and J usage is TRBJ2-6, with D uncertain. Deletions cut 3 bases from V and 0 bases from J, with 15 bases between. The CDR3 is made up of 18 amino acids. Germline CDR1 and CDR2: SNHLY and FYNNEI.

The CDR3 nucleotides read TGTGCCAGCAGCCCTCACCGGGTCGGGACCGACTATGGCTACACCTTC. Translation gives CASSPHRVGTDYGYTF. The chain carries TRBV3-1 and TRBJ1-2; a possible D gene is TRBD1 (5 bases). The ends were cut back, 4 bases at V and 3 bases at J, with 18 bases in the middle. The CDR3 has 16 residues. Per germline, CDR1 LGHDT and CDR2 YNNKEL (reference sequence).

This rearrangement joins TRBV7-2 to TRBJ2-7; 7 nucleotides align to TRBD1. The V gene's germline CDR1 is SGHTA and CDR2 FQGNSA. V dropped 1 base and J dropped 6; count of bases not matched to a gene: 12. This CDR3 region has 16 residues. CDR3 coding DNA: TGTGCCAGCAGCTTAGAGGGGGCAGGGTCCCCCAGCGAGCAGTACTTC. It encodes CASSLEGAGSPSEQYF. Using reference TRBV7-2 and TRBJ2-7 for the parts outside the CDR3, the full variable domain is GAGVSQSPSNKVTEKGKDVELRCDPISGHTALYWYRQSLGQGLEFLIYFQGNSAPDKSGLPSDRFSAERTGGSVSTLTIQRTQQEDSAVYLCASSLEGAGSPSEQYFGPGTRLTVT.